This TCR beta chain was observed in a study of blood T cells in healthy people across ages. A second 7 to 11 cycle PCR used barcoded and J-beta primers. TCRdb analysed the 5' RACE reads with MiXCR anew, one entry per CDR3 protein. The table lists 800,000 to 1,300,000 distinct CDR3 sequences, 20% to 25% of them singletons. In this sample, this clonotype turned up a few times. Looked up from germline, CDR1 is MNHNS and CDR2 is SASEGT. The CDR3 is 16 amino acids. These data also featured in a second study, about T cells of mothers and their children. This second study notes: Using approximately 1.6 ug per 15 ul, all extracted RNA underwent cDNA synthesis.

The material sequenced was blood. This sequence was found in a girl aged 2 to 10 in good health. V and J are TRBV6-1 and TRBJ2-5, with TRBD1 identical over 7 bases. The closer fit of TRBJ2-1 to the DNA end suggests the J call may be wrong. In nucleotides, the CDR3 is TGTGCCAGCAGTGAACTTAGGGACAGTGTTTACAATGAGCAGTTCTTC. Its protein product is CASSELRDSVYNEQFF.